Each of the 28 T cell receptor beta chains below was sequenced from the same sample in a study of identical twins (TCRdb year 2016). Preparation of the library involved 5' RACE. These reads were obtained on an Illumina HiSeq 2000. TCRdb trimmed public reads at Q25 via fastp, called clones via MiXCR and kept in-frame beta chains. Rows are combined by CDR3 protein, so each entry shows the most common genes and DNA. The sample yields about 890,000 distinct CDR3 sequences; approximately 13% were counted once. The ten most abundant clones make up around 1.5% of the sample. The same specimen was also included in a second study, on yellow fever vaccine responses in identical twins.

The source material was PBMCs. All receptors come from a woman aged 18 to 35 in good health.

The chain is built from TRBV19 and TRBJ1-3, with a possible D match to TRBD1 (6 bases). The germline V gene has CDR1 LNHDA and CDR2 SQIVND (reference sequence). The CDR3 extends over 14 amino acids. Trimming stripped 7 bases from V and 0 bases from J, with 10 bases between. The DNA for the CDR3 is TGTGCCAGTACGGACAGTCGCTCTGGAAACACCATATATTTT. Translated, it gives CASTDSRSGNTIYF. Complete variable domain (other parts from reference TRBV19 and TRBJ1-3): DGGITQSPKYLFRKEGQNVTLSCEQNLNHDAMYWYRQDPGQGLRLIYYSQIVNDFQKGDIAEGYSVSREKKESFPLTVTSAQKNPTAFYLCASTDSRSGNTIYFGEGSWLTVV.

The chain recombines TRBV20-1 with TRBJ2-7, with D possibly being TRBD1 (6 bases). The V end was cut by 0 bases, the J end by 2 bases, with 14 bases between. Germline-derived CDR1 and CDR2 are DFQATT and SNEGSKA (reference sequence). This CDR3 is built from 15 residues. The CDR3 DNA sequence: TGCAGTGCTAGAGATTCGACAGGTATAACCTACGAGCAGTACGTC. This codes for CSARDSTGITYEQYV.

This clonotype has just a few counts. This rearrangement joins TRBV27 to TRBJ1-2, with D possibly TRBD1 on 6 matching bases. CDR3 size: 15 residues. Germline CDR1 is MNHEY and CDR2 is SMNVEV (reference sequence). Trimming removed 6 bases at V and 2 bases at J, with 16 bases between. CDR3 DNA sequence: TGTGCCAGCAGCGGAGGGACAAGTCGCAACTATGGCTACACCTTC. Its protein product is CASSGGTSRNYGYTF.

The rearrangement links TRBV14 to TRBJ1-1, with D possibly TRBD1 on 5 matching bases. The CDR3 spans 17 residues. CDR1 and CDR2 from the germline V gene are SGHDN and FVKESK. The germline V and J ends were trimmed by 0 bases and 0 bases, with 14 bases remaining between them. The CDR3 region is CASSQDVPGRMNTEAFF. CDR3 DNA: TGTGCCAGCAGCCAAGATGTGCCAGGGAGAATGAACACTGAAGCTTTCTTT.

The chain uses TRBV4-2 and TRBJ2-1, with 11 bases lining up with TRBD2. CDR3 length equals 16 residues. Germline trimming cut 5 bases from V and 4 bases from J; bases unmatched to any gene: 7. CDR1 and CDR2 (germline): LGHNA, YNFKEQ. The DNA for the CDR3 is TGTGCCAGCAGCACCTCGACTAGCGGGATTTACAATGAGCAGTTCTTC. Amino acids: CASSTSTSGIYNEQFF.

The V gene is TRBV11-2, the J gene TRBJ1-1; 8 nucleotides line up with TRBD1. The CDR3 length is 16 residues. The germline V gene encodes CDR1 SGHAT and CDR2 FQNNGV. V lost 6 bases and J lost 0; bases outside the gene matches: 9. The CDR3 sequence: CASSSLPGGMNTEAFF. The CDR3 DNA reads as TGTGCCAGCAGTTCACTCCCAGGGGGCATGAACACTGAAGCTTTCTTT.

The CDR3 DNA is TGCAGCGTTTTCCGACGGACAAACGGGGAGCTGTTTTTT. Protein sequence: CSVFRRTNGELFF. The chain joins TRBV29-1 to TRBJ2-2; maybe TRBD1 (5 bases). The germline CDR1 and CDR2 sequences are SQVTM and ANQGSEA. V was trimmed by 5 bases and J by 7 bases, leaving 14 bases between them. This CDR3 is 13 amino acids long.

This clonotype was detected only once. V usage is TRBV20-1 and J usage is TRBJ2-7; D unresolved. The germline V gene encodes CDR1 DFQATT and CDR2 SNEGSKA (reference sequence). The CDR3 runs 10 residues. Trimming stripped 7 bases from V and 7 bases from J, with 11 bases between. The CDR3 DNA follows: TGCAGTGGAGAAAAGGTAGAGCAGTACTTC. Translation gives CSGEKVEQYF.

In this sample, this clonotype turned up many times. V and J are TRBV5-1 and TRBJ2-1; D remains ambiguous. Germline CDR1 is SGHRS and CDR2 is YFSETQ. The V and J ends lost 0 bases and 7 bases respectively, with 11 bases between them. This CDR3 has 14 residues. CDR3 sequence: CASSLALVENEQFF. As DNA, the CDR3 is TGCGCCAGCAGCTTGGCCCTAGTCGAAAATGAGCAGTTCTTC.

At least ten counts were recorded for this clonotype. The chain joins TRBV7-2 to TRBJ1-2; TRBD1 agrees at 8 bases. Germline assignment: CDR1 SGHTA and CDR2 FQGNSA. The trim removed 1 base at V and 7 bases at J, leaving 5 bases unmatched. The length of the CDR3 is 14 residues. In DNA form, the CDR3 reads TGTGCCAGCAGCTTAGTGGGACAGGACGGTGGCTACACCTTC. This encodes CASSLVGQDGGYTF.

The genes are TRBV12-3 or TRBV12-4 and TRBJ2-3; no clear D gene. This CDR3 spans 15 amino acids. Trimming left V 1 base short and J 3 bases short, with 11 bases between. The CDR3 nucleotides are TGTGCCAGCAGTTTAGGCCTCCCGGCGACAGATACGCAGTATTTT. It is translated as CASSLGLPATDTQYF.

This chain uses TRBV28 with TRBJ1-5; TRBD1 matches 7 bases. The CDR3 sequence is 15 residues long. Germline V CDR1 and CDR2: MDHEN, SYDVKM. The V and J ends lost 2 bases and 4 bases, in that order; junction bases with no gene match: 5. The CDR3 nucleotides are TGTGCCAGCAGTTTACGACAGGGCCGGAATCAGCCCCAGCATTTT. This translates into CASSLRQGRNQPQHF.

This clonotype occurred many times. This chain connects TRBV12-3 or TRBV12-4 to TRBJ2-2; 8 nucleotides agree with TRBD1. The CDR3 runs 16 residues. Trimming at V came to 5 bases and at J to 1 base, leaving 6 bases not matched to a gene. The CDR3 DNA reads as TGTGCCAGCAGTCCACGGGACAGGATGAACACCGGGGAGCTGTTTTTT. This sequence encodes CASSPRDRMNTGELFF.

V gene TRBV5-1 combines with J gene TRBJ2-5; D gene uncertain. This CDR3 is 15 amino acids long. Germline V gene lookup returns CDR1 SGHRS and CDR2 YFSETQ. The V end was cut by 0 bases, the J end by 4 bases, with 13 bases between. Here the CDR3 reads CASSLDVTSRETQYF. In DNA, the CDR3 is TGCGCCAGCAGCTTGGACGTGACCAGTAGAGAGACCCAGTACTTC.

V is TRBV25-1 and J is TRBJ2-2; 11 nucleotides agree with TRBD2. After removal of 6 bases from V and 2 bases from J, the junction contained 8 bases not matched to a gene. The CDR3 loop spans 17 amino acids. Germline values: CDR1 MGHDK, CDR2 SYGVNS. For the CDR3, the DNA is TGTGCCAGCAGCTCCCCGGGGACTAGCGGAAACACCGGGGAGCTGTTTTTT. Its translation is CASSSPGTSGNTGELFF.

J is TRBJ2-7 and V is TRBV20-1, with D perhaps TRBD2 (6 bases). The CDR3 is 14 residues long. The V and J ends lost 6 bases and 3 bases respectively, with 18 bases between them. The germline V gene has CDR1 DFQATT and CDR2 SNEGSKA (reference sequence). The CDR3 region is CSALRGARLYEQYF. CDR3 sequence (DNA): TGCAGTGCCCTCCGCGGGGCCAGACTCTACGAGCAGTACTTC.

This chain connects TRBV11-2 to TRBJ2-7; 10 bases align to TRBD2. The CDR3 has 15 amino acids. From germline, CDR1 is SGHAT and CDR2 FQNNGV. J lost 1 base, V lost 1 base, and 1 base had no gene match. As DNA, the CDR3 is TGTGCCAGCAGCTTAGTGGGACTAGCGTCCTACGAGCAGTACTTC. Amino acids: CASSLVGLASYEQYF.

This clonotype has more than one count but fewer than ten. The CDR3 DNA is TGCAGTGCTAGACAGGGGGACCCATATAATTCACCCCTCCACTTT. Amino acid sequence: CSARQGDPYNSPLHF. The gene calls are TRBV20-1 and TRBJ1-6; 7 positions match TRBD1. This CDR3 is 15 amino acids long. Trimming cost V 2 bases and J 4 bases; bases outside gene matches: 5. Germline V lookup: CDR1 DFQATT, CDR2 SNEGSKA (reference sequence).

This chain links TRBV6-1 with TRBJ2-7, with TRBD2 identical over 9 bases. V shed 5 bases, J shed 2 bases, and the junction held 10 bases outside the gene matches. Germline CDR1 and CDR2: MNHNS and SASEGT. This CDR3 spans 16 amino acids. In nucleotides, the CDR3 is TGTGCCAGCAGTCCGCACCCTAGCGGGGCCGCCTACGAGCAGTACGTC. Translating it yields CASSPHPSGAAYEQYV.

Only a few counts were recorded for this clonotype. The V and J genes are TRBV20-1 and TRBJ2-5; D perhaps matches TRBD2 (6 bases). The germline CDR1 and CDR2 sequences are DFQATT and SNEGSKA (reference sequence). The CDR3 loop spans 14 amino acids. Trimming removed 3 bases from V and 5 bases from J, with 16 bases in between. CDR3 loop: CSASPPGRTETQYF. The CDR3 DNA reads as TGCAGTGCTAGTCCCCCAGGGAGGACGGAGACCCAGTACTTC.

This clonotype has ten or more counts. V is TRBV12-3 or TRBV12-4 and J is TRBJ2-1, with D perhaps matching TRBD1 (6 bases). The CDR3 totals 15 residues. The germline V and J ends were trimmed by 8 bases and 1 base, with 15 bases remaining between them. CDR3 sequence: CASSSGTQSYNEQFF. CDR3 nucleotide sequence: TGTGCCAGCTCCTCGGGGACACAATCCTACAATGAGCAGTTCTTC.

The rearrangement links TRBV15 to TRBJ2-2; D is perhaps TRBD1 (6 bases). The V end lost 6 bases, the J end lost 4 bases, and 24 bases lay between the germline ends. Germline V gives CDR1 LNHNV, CDR2 YYDKDF (reference sequence). The CDR3 loop spans 18 amino acids. The CDR3, as DNA: TGTGCCACCAGACCGGCCAGGGGACACCACCCTATCACCGGGGAGCTGTTTTTT. Residues: CATRPARGHHPITGELFF.

This chain joins TRBV28 and TRBJ2-3; D is unresolved. The CDR3 is 18 residues long. Germline loops: CDR1 MDHEN, CDR2 SYDVKM. Trimming removed 5 bases at V and 0 bases at J, with 21 bases between. DNA of the CDR3: TGTGCCAGCAGTCCTACGACGCCATTTCTATGGAGCACAGATACGCAGTATTTT. Translated: CASSPTTPFLWSTDTQYF.

The chain is built from TRBV5-6 and TRBJ2-1; TRBD1 is a possible D gene (8 bases). Looked up from germline, CDR1 is SGHDT and CDR2 is YYEEEE. V lost 0 bases to trimming and J lost 8 bases, with 18 bases between them. The CDR3 consists of 16 residues. In DNA form, the CDR3 reads TGTGCCAGCAGCTTGGCTATCAACAGGGGGGGACATGAGCAGTTCTTC. Encoded protein: CASSLAINRGGHEQFF.

This clonotype was detected a few times. The chain combines TRBV5-1 with TRBJ2-3; D might be TRBD1 or TRBD2, each matching 5 bases. V was cut by 3 bases and J by 5 bases, with 13 bases left in between. Per the germline V gene, CDR1 is SGHRS and CDR2 is YFSETQ. The CDR3 is 14 residues long. The CDR3 coding sequence is TGCGCCAGCAGCTCCGGGGCCCCGGGAGATACGCAGTATTTT. Protein product: CASSSGAPGDTQYF.

This clonotype was observed a handful of times. V gene TRBV10-3 combines with J gene TRBJ2-2, with D unresolved. Germline assignment: CDR1 ENHRY and CDR2 SYGVKD. V lost 10 bases and J 7 bases, leaving 13 bases between the germline ends. The CDR3 contains 12 residues. The CDR3 nucleotides are TGTGCCACCCACTCGAGCTTCGGGGAGCTGTTTTTT. Its translation: CATHSSFGELFF.

Turning to this clonotype: Relative to the germline gene, one junction end is altered; a read error may explain this. The chain links TRBV20-1 to TRBJ2-2; the match to TRBD2 covers 9 bases. CDR1 and CDR2 from the germline V gene are DFQATT and SNEGSKA (reference sequence). This CDR3 comprises 16 residues. CDR3 region: CCASLRLAVNTGELFF. CDR3 DNA: TGCTGTGCTAGTCTCAGACTAGCGGTAAACACCGGGGAGCTGTTTTTT.

The CDR3 DNA reads as TGCGCCAGCAGCCAAGTTGCTAGCGGGGGCTACGAGCAGTACGTC. It codes for CASSQVASGGYEQYV. The chain uses TRBV4-1 and TRBJ2-7; 10 nucleotides match TRBD2. Germline loops: CDR1 MGHRA, CDR2 YSYEKL. V lost 1 base, J lost 3 bases, and 3 bases stayed unmatched. The CDR3 loop spans 15 amino acids.